Listed here is a single T cell receptor (beta chain). TCRdb keeps only in-frame clones here, not all; method: immunoSEQ multiplex PCR. The sample shows roughly 150,000 clones, roughly four fifths of them seen only once. The sample is drawn from a study of blood T cell repertoires in COVID-19. Background on the study: The United States, Italy and Spain provided the acute and convalescent COVID-19 samples.

Across about 22 US areas, participants ranged in age from about 18 to 90 years. V dropped 7 bases and J dropped 1 base, with 10 bases sitting between them. Germline CDR1 and CDR2: LNHDA and SQIVND (reference sequence). The CDR3 consists of 13 residues. The sequence was collected from a man aged 45-60 years who had recovered from COVID-19. The chain has TRBV19 and TRBJ1-1, with a possible D match to TRBD1 (5 bases). The sample consisted of PBMCs or T cells enriched from blood (not recorded which). CDR3 DNA sequence: TGTGCCAGTATCGGCAGGGCGAACACTGAAGCTTTCTTT. It is translated as CASIGRANTEAFF.